What follows is one TCR beta chain and its context. Its specificity is not known. No fewer than 5.5 micrograms of total RNA were isolated from every sample. The record originates from a study of blood T cells in healthy people across ages. Primed by a sample-barcoded 5' primer and a J-beta primer mix, a second PCR proceeded for 7 to 11 cycles. TCRdb re-called the 5' RACE reads with MiXCR, one entry per CDR3 protein. The sample holds 600,000 to 850,000 distinct CDR3 sequences; just under 25% are singletons and the top ten take more than 7.5%. The study, taken as a whole, reports: It was held that the diversity estimates obtained from one million T cells were underestimates.

The CDR3 is 16 residues long. CDR1 is SEHNR and CDR2 is FQNEAQ in the germline V gene (reference sequence). With 5 bases clipped from V and 0 bases from J, the junction kept 5 bases outside the gene matches. These data were also reused for a study on T cells of mothers and their children. From that report: Whatever RNA was extracted went entirely into cDNA synthesis, at roughly 1.6 ug per 15 ul. Second-PCR primer M1S introduced sample barcodes and 2-4 random nucleotides.

The receptor was isolated from a boy aged 5-17 years in good health. The chain combines TRBV7-9 with TRBJ2-3; 10 positions match TRBD2. The material sequenced was blood. The CDR3 nucleotides are TGTGCCAGCAGCCAGATGACTAGCGGGAGCACAGATACGCAGTATTTT. It translates to CASSQMTSGSTDTQYF. The variable domain in full, completed from reference TRBV7-9 and TRBJ2-3, reads DTGVSQNPRHKITKRGQNVTFRCDPISEHNRLYWYRQTLGQGPEFLTYFQNEAQLEKSRLLSDRFSAERPKGSFSTLEIQRTEQGDSAMYLCASSQMTSGSTDTQYFGPGTRLTVL.